This T cell receptor beta chain stems from a study of T cell responses to AZD1222 COVID-19 vaccine. Produced via immunoSEQ multiplex PCR; TCRdb's table is partial and in-frame only. The data contain tens of thousands of clones, approximately 91% of them singletons. V lost 6 bases, J lost 5 bases, and 9 bases stayed unmatched. Germline V gene sequence: CDR1 SNHLY, CDR2 FYNNEI. CDR3 length: 15 residues. Notes on the study in general: Baseline antibody screening turned up just a handful of seropositive AZD1222 recipients. Repertoires in all cases were sampled only once the peak T cell response had passed. Females made up more of the donors, who were largely white British, and clonal diversity may have come out too low.

In regard to this clone: Its antigen remains unknown.

Pooling covered second doses at about 4 or about 12 weeks. The sequences come from peripheral blood, collected 28 days after the second AZD1222 dose. The chain carries TRBV2 and TRBJ1-2, with TRBD1 matching 10 bases. This clonotype was obtained from an adult who received the AZD1222 COVID-19 vaccine. CDR3 in amino acids: CASRKRQGASYGYTF. The CDR3, as DNA: TGTGCCAGCAGGAAACGACAGGGGGCATCATATGGCTACACCTTC.